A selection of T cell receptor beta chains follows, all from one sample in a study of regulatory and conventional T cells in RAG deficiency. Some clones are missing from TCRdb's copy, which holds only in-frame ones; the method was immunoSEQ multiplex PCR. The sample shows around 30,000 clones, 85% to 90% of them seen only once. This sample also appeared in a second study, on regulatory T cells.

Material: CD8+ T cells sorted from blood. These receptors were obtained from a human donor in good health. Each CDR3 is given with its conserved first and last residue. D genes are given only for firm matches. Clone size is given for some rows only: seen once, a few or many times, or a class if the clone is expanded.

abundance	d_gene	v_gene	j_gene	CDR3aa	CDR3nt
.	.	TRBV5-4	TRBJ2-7	CASSPPHSYEQYF	TGTGCCAGCAGCCCCCCCCACAGCTACGAGCAGTACTTC
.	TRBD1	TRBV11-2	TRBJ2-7	CASRSTGTDSYEQYF	TGTGCCAGCAGGTCTACCGGGACAGACTCCTACGAGCAGTACTTC
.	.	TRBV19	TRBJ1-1	CASSIDQGFPTEAFF	TGTGCCAGTAGTATAGATCAGGGGTTCCCCACTGAAGCTTTCTTT
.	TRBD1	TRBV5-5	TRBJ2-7	CASSYTGGGYEQYF	TGTGCCAGCAGTTACACAGGGGGCGGGTACGAGCAGTACTTC
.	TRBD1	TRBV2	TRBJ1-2	CASSYGFTQGYYGYTF	TGTGCCAGCAGTTACGGATTCACACAGGGGTACTATGGCTACACCTTC
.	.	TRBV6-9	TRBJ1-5	CASSPTVDQPQHF	TGTGCCAGCAGTCCCACCGTGGATCAGCCCCAGCATTTT
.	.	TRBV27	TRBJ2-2	CASSLGIEQLANGELFF	TGTGCCAGCAGTTTAGGGATTGAGCAACTAGCCAACGGGGAGCTGTTTTTT
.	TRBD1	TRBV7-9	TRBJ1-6	CASSFTGDSYSPLHF	TGTGCCAGCAGCTTCACGGGGGACAGTTATTCACCCCTCCACTTT
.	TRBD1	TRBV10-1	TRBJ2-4	CASSESQGAGIQYF	TGCGCCAGCAGTGAGTCGCAGGGGGCCGGCATTCAGTACTTC
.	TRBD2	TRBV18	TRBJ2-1	CASSPGTSGYNEQFF	TGTGCCAGCTCTCCAGGGACTAGCGGGTACAATGAGCAGTTCTTC
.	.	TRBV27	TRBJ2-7	CATQAGTDISEQYF	TGTGCCACCCAAGCCGGGACGGACATTTCCGAGCAGTACTTC
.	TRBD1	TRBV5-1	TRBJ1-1	CASSSGTGGVMSTEAFF	TGCGCCAGCAGCTCCGGGACAGGGGGCGTGATGAGCACTGAAGCTTTCTTT
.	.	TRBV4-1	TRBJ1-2	CASSQESGNKGYTF	TGCGCCAGCAGCCAAGAATCGGGAAATAAGGGCTACACCTTC
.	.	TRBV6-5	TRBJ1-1	CASGRVNTEAFF	TGTGCCAGCGGAAGGGTGAACACTGAAGCTTTCTTT
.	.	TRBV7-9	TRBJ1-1	CASSLPEYTEAFF	TGTGCCAGCAGCTTACCAGAGTACACTGAAGCTTTCTTT
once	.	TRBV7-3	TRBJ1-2	CASSLTRGQGGRPYGYTF	TGTGCCAGCAGCTTAACGAGGGGTCAGGGAGGCAGGCCCTATGGCTACACCTTC
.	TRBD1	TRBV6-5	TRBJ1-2	CASSPIRGQGGYTF	TGTGCCAGCAGTCCTATAAGGGGACAGGGTGGCTACACCTTC
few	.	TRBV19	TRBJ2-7	CASSQGLEQYF	TGTGCCAGTAGCCAGGGGCTTGAGCAGTACTTC
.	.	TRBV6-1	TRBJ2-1	CASSPPGARLGFF	TGTGCCAGCAGTCCCCCGGGGGCTAGATTGGGGTTCTTC
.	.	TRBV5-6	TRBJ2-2	CASSLGGDTGELFF	TGTGCCAGCAGCTTGGGCGGAGACACCGGGGAGCTGTTTTTT
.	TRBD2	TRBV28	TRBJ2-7	CASSNSGGIEQYF	TGTGCCAGCAGTAATAGCGGGGGCATCGAGCAGTACTTC
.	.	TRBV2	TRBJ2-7	CASSPVFYEQYF	TGTGCCAGCTCACCCGTATTCTACGAGCAGTACTTC
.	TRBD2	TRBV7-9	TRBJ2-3	CASTSTGEGKTDTQYF	TGTGCCAGCACCTCCACCGGGGAGGGTAAGACAGATACGCAGTATTTT
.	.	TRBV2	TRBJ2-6	CASSQVEGSGANVLTF	TGTGCCAGCAGTCAGGTAGAAGGCTCTGGGGCCAACGTCCTGACTTTC
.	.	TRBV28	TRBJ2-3	CASTTLLAGSTDTQYF	TGTGCCAGCACCACCCTCCTTGCGGGTAGCACAGATACGCAGTATTTT
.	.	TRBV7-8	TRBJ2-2	CASSFQGQTGELFF	TGTGCCAGCAGCTTTCAGGGGCAAACCGGGGAGCTGTTTTTT
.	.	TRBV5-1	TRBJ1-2	CASSPGQYGYTF	TGTGCCAGCAGCCCCGGACAGTATGGCTACACCTTC
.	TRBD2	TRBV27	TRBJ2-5	CASSSPEGTSGPLETQYF	TGTGCCAGCAGTTCCCCGGAGGGGACTAGCGGGCCCCTGGAGACCCAGTACTTC
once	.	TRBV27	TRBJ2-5	CASSSRTEQETQYF	TGTGCCAGCAGTTCCCGGACGGAACAAGAGACCCAGTACTTC
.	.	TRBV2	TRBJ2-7	CASLGGLGYEQYF	TGTGCCAGCCTAGGGGGGCTAGGGTACGAGCAGTACTTC
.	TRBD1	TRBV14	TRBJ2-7	CASTGGPKVEEQYF	TGTGCCAGCACAGGGGGCCCCAAGGTGGAAGAGCAGTACTTC
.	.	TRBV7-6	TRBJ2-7	CASSMGGDTYEQYF	TGTGCCAGCAGCATGGGGGGTGATACGTACGAGCAGTACTTC
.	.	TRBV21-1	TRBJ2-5	CASYRRGGQGARETQYF	TGTGCCAGCTACAGGAGGGGGGGACAGGGGGCCCGGGAGACCCAGTACTTC
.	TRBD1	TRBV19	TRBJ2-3	CASSRGQNTDTQYF	TGTGCCAGTAGTAGGGGACAGAACACAGATACGCAGTATTTT
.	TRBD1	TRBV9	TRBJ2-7	CASSPWTGAYEQYF	TGCGCCAGCAGCCCCTGGACAGGGGCCTACGAGCAGTACTTC
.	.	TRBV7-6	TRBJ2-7	CASSLARQPSYEQYF	TGTGCCAGCAGCTTAGCCAGACAGCCGTCCTACGAGCAGTACTTC
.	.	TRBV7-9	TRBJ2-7	CASSLASTAYEQYF	TGTGCCAGCAGCTTAGCCAGTACAGCCTACGAGCAGTACTTC
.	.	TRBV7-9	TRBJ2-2	CASSPRGLLNTGELFF	TGTGCCAGCAGCCCCAGAGGCCTATTGAACACCGGGGAGCTGTTTTTT
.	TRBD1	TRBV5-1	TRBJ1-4	CASSNQGGATNEKLFF	TGCGCCAGCAGTAACCAGGGGGGCGCAACTAATGAAAAACTGTTTTTT
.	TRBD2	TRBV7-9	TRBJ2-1	CASSPGSGRAHEQFF	TGTGCCAGCAGCCCCGGGAGCGGGAGGGCACATGAGCAGTTCTTC
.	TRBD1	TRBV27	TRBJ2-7	CASSSTGQGYTYEQYF	TGTGCCAGCAGTTCCACTGGACAGGGTTACACCTACGAGCAGTACTTC
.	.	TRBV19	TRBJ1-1	CASSVGADYNTEAFF	TGTGCCAGTAGTGTCGGAGCAGACTATAACACTGAAGCTTTCTTT
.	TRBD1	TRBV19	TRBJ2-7	CASSIRQGSYEQYF	TGTGCCAGTAGTATAAGACAGGGGTCCTACGAGCAGTACTTC
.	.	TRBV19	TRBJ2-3	CASSPGAQYF	TGTGCCAGTAGCCCCGGGGCGCAGTATTTT
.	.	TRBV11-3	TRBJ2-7	CASSFYDASYEQYF	TGTGCCAGCAGCTTCTACGACGCCTCCTACGAGCAGTACTTC
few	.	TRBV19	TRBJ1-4	CASRVETGLQATNEKLFF	TGTGCCAGTAGGGTCGAAACAGGGCTTCAAGCAACTAATGAAAAACTGTTTTTT
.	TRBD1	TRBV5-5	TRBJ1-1	CASSSPGQGESEAFF	TGTGCCAGCAGCTCCCCGGGACAGGGTGAGTCTGAAGCTTTCTTT
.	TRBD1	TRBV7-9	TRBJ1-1	CASSLNRGNTEAFF	TGTGCCAGCAGCTTAAACAGGGGGAACACTGAAGCTTTCTTT
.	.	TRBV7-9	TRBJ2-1	CASSSDRYEQFF	TGTGCCAGCAGCTCCGACAGGTATGAGCAGTTCTTC
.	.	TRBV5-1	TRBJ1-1	CASSLGLGAEAFF	TGCGCCAGCAGCTTAGGGTTGGGCGCTGAAGCTTTCTTT
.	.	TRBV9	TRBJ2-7	CASSVEDSASYEQYF	TGTGCCAGCAGCGTAGAGGATAGCGCGTCCTACGAGCAGTACTTC
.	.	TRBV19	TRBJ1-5	CASSISSSQPQHF	TGTGCCAGTAGTATATCCAGCAGTCAGCCCCAGCATTTT
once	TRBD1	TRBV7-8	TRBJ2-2	CASSPWTGNTGELFF	TGTGCCAGCAGCCCGTGGACAGGGAACACCGGGGAGCTGTTTTTT
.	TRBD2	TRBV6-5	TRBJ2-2	CASRPGTSSAGELFF	TGTGCCAGCAGACCCGGGACTAGCTCGGCCGGGGAGCTGTTTTTT
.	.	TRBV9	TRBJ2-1	CASSPGRTEEQFF	TGTGCCAGCAGCCCCGGGCGGACTGAAGAGCAGTTCTTC
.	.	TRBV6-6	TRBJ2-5	CASSYSDSNWETQYF	TGTGCCAGCAGTTACTCCGACAGCAACTGGGAGACCCAGTACTTC
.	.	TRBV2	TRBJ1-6	CASSDPAGYSPLHF	TGTGCCAGCAGTGATCCGGCAGGGTATTCACCCCTCCACTTT
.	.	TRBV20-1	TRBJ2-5	CSARTETQYF	TGCAGTGCTAGGACGGAGACCCAGTACTTC